The following is a T cell receptor (beta chain) sequence with its context. Its antigen is unidentified. The CDR3 is cut off 3 residues early in the read; its end comes from the germline J gene. This sample also contains other DNA sequences that code for the same CDR3. Dot-blot hybridization genotyped cervical HPV amplified with MY09/MY11 PCR. The CDR3 loop spans 16 amino acids. V was clipped by 6 bases and J by 6 bases, with 24 bases between them. From germline, CDR1 is KGHSH and CDR2 LQKENI. The sample is drawn from a study of T cells in women clearing cervical HPV infection. Across the study: No precancer developed; the control's incident HPV16 infection cleared within 12 months. Case blood drawn at lesion detection; control blood after infection cleared. General study findings and limits: CIN3+ cases had significantly higher TCR repertoire richness than controls, but evenness did not differ.

Profiled with immunoSEQ multiplex PCR; TCRdb holds only in-frame clones, not every one. This listing includes 30,000 to 40,000 clones. The sequence was collected from a woman between 18 and 69 years old with a cervical HPV16 infection that either progressed to CIN3+ or cleared (not recorded which). Source material: blood buffy coat. The rearrangement uses TRBV18 and TRBJ2-7; D possibly corresponds to TRBD2 (7 bases). The sequenced part of the CDR3 DNA is TGTGCCAGCTCCCCCCCCGGGGGCGGGGGCAGGAGCGAG. The encoded protein is CASSPPGGGGRSE. The CDR3 in full is CASSPPGGGGRSEQYF.